This TCR beta chain was captured by sequencing in a study of blood T cell repertoires in COVID-19. Study details: Acute and convalescent COVID-19 specimens originated in the United States, Italy and Spain. From T cells, B-cell-depleted T cells, or PBMCs came the material, which was cDNA or gDNA.

Profiling relied on immunoSEQ multiplex PCR, and the TCRdb table lists in-frame clones only, not all of them. The sample consists of approximately 230,000 clones, around 84% of them appearing once. In assigning cohorts, the study relied on participant-reported clinical history. V was clipped by 0 bases and J by 7 bases, with 16 bases between them. The CDR3 consists of 15 residues. From germline, CDR1 is GTSNPN and CDR2 SVGIG (reference sequence). The clonotype comes from a man younger than 35 who had recovered from COVID-19. The sample was PBMCs or T cells enriched from blood (not recorded which). The rearrangement uses TRBV30 and TRBJ2-1; D may be TRBD2 (6 bases). CDR3 nucleotide sequence: TGTGCCTGGAGTGTACTAGAGACTAGGGGTAATGAGCAGTTCTTC. Protein product: CAWSVLETRGNEQFF.